A selection of T cell receptor beta chains follows, all from one sample in a study of human T cells and chemical hapten exposure. TCRdb called the RACE reads again in MiXCR, with one record for every CDR3 protein. Seen here are approximately 400,000 distinct CDR3 sequences, around 4.8% observed once, and the top ten hold approximately 2.5%. Sequencing was performed on whole blood, taken in connection with sensitization to the hapten diphenylcyclopropenone (DPC). All receptors derive from a woman between 45 and 65 years old with alopecia areata. Some clones in this sample may be carry-over from other donors' samples. Each CDR3 is given with its conserved first and last residue.

j_call v_call cdr3_aa
TRBJ1-4 TRBV29-1 CSVEQDGGKLFF
TRBJ1-4 TRBV15 CATSRDLQVNEKLFF
TRBJ2-3 TRBV18 CASSPASSLTDTQYF
TRBJ1-1 TRBV29-1 CSVDGGALGVGTEAFF
TRBJ1-5 TRBV27 CASRPGQISNQPQHF
TRBJ1-5 TRBV20-1 CSAGTGAPNQPQHF
TRBJ2-7 TRBV20-1 CSAKAGTPTEQYF
TRBJ2-2 TRBV24-1 CATSENTGSDTGELFF
TRBJ1-3 TRBV29-1 CSVDPTGAGNTIYF
TRBJ2-7 TRBV6-5 CASSLSGTIYEQYF
TRBJ2-1 TRBV19 CASSSRQGLEQFF
TRBJ2-1 TRBV7-2 CASSLTGSEGLNEQFF
TRBJ1-3 TRBV6-5 CASSSKGQGFKTLTGNTIYF
TRBJ2-2 TRBV2 CASRQGTNTGELFF
TRBJ1-2 TRBV27 CASSLKGLYGYTF
TRBJ1-2 TRBV6-5 CASSYTGQNIIGNYGYTF
TRBJ1-1 TRBV7-9 CASTQVSTQNTEAFF
TRBJ2-5 TRBV3-1 CASSQDQQETQYF
TRBJ2-7 TRBV25-1 CASTPGLPAEQYF
TRBJ2-7 TRBV27 CASSPGGAPYEQYF
TRBJ1-1 TRBV7-9 CASSSVQRLVNTEAFF
TRBJ2-5 TRBV12-3/TRBV12-4 CASSLGLGYETQYF
TRBJ2-7 TRBV9 CASSVGIAYEQYF
TRBJ2-3 TRBV2 CASSQDRGVADTQYF